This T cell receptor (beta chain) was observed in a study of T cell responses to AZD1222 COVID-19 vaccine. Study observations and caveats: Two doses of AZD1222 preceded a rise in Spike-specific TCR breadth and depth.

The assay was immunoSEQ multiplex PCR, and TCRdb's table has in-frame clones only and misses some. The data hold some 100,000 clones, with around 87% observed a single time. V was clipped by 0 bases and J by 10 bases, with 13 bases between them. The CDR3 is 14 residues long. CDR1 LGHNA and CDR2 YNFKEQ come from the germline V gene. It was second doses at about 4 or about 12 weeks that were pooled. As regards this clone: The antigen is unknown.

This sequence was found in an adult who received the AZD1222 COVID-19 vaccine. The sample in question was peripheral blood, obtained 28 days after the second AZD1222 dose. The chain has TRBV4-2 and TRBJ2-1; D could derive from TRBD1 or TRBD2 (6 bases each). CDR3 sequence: CASSQDRGLVEQFF. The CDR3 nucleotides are TGTGCCAGCAGCCAAGATCGGGGGCTGGTGGAGCAGTTCTTC.